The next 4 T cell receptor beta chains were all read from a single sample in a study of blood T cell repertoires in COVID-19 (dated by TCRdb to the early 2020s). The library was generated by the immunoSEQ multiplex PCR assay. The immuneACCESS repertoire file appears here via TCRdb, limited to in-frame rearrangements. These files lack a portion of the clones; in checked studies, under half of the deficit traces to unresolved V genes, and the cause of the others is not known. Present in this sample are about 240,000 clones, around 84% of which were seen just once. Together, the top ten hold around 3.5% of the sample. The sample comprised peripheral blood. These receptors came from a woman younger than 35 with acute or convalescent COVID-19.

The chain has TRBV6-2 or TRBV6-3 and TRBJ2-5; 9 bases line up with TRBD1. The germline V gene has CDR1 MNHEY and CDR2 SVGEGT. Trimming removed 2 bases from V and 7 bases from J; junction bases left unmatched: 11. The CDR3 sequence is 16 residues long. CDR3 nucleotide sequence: TGTGCCAGCAGTTACCCCCTTGACAGGGGGGATTGGACCCAGTACTTC. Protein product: CASSYPLDRGDWTQYF.

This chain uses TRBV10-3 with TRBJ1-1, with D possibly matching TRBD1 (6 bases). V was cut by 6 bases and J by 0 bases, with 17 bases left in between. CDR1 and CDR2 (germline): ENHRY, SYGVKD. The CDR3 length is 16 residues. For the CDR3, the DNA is TGTGCCATCAGCTCTACCCTTGGACAGTTGAACACTGAAGCTTTCTTT. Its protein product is CAISSTLGQLNTEAFF.

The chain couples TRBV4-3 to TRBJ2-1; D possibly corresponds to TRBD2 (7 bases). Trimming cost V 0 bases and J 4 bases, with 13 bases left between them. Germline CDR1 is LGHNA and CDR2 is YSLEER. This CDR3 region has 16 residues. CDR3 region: CASSQDVGGRYNEQFF. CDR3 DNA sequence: TGCGCCAGCAGCCAAGATGTCGGGGGGCGGTACAATGAGCAGTTCTTC.

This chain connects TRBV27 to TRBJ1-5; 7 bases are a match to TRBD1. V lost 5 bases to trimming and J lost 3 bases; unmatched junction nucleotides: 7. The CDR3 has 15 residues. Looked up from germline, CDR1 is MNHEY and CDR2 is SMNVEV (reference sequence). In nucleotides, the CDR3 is TGTGCCAGCAGTCCCGGCGACAGGGACAATCAGCCCCAGCATTTT. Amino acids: CASSPGDRDNQPQHF.